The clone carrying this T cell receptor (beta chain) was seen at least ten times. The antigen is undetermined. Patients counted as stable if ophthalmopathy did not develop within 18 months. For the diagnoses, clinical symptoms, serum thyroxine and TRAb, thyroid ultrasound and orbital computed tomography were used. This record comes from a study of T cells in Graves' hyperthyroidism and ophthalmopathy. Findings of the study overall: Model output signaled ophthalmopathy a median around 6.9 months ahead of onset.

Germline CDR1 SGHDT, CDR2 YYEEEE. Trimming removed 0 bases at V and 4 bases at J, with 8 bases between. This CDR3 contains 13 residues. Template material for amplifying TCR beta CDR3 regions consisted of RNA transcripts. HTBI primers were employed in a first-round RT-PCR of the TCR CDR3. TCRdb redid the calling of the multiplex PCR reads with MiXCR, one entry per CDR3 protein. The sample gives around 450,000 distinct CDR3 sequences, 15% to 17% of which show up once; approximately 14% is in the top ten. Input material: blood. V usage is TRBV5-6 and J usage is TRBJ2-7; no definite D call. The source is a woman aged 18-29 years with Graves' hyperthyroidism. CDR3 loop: CASSLGSVYEQYF. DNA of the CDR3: TGTGCCAGCAGCTTGGGCAGTGTTTACGAGCAGTACTTC.